This T cell receptor beta chain was captured in a study of T cells in Graves' hyperthyroidism and ophthalmopathy. The CDR3 is 14 residues long. The ends were cut back, 5 bases at V and 0 bases at J, with 8 bases in the middle. Germline V gene lookup returns CDR1 SGHRS and CDR2 YFSETQ. The sample holds many counts of this clonotype. The antigen remains unidentified. Findings and limits, study-wide: The majority of expanded thyroid clonotypes above 0.001 also appeared in blood.

The investigators amplified TCR beta CDR3 regions from RNA transcripts. The study used the HTBI primer set for a first-round RT-PCR of the TCR CDR3. MiXCR, applied by TCRdb to the multiplex PCR reads, yields one record per CDR3 protein. The sample holds fewer than 650,000 distinct CDR3 sequences, around 15% seen once. Pregnant or lactating patients were excluded, as were those with uncontrolled infection or other autoimmune disease. Diagnoses used clinical symptoms, serum thyroxine and TRAb, thyroid ultrasound and orbital computed tomography. The TCR comes from a middle-aged woman with Graves' hyperthyroidism. The sequencing sample was made of blood. The chain joins TRBV5-1 to TRBJ2-2; TRBD2 might be the D (5 bases). CDR3 sequence (DNA): TGCGCCAGCAGAGGAGCGGCGAACACCGGGGAGCTGTTTTTT. Encoded protein: CASRGAANTGELFF.